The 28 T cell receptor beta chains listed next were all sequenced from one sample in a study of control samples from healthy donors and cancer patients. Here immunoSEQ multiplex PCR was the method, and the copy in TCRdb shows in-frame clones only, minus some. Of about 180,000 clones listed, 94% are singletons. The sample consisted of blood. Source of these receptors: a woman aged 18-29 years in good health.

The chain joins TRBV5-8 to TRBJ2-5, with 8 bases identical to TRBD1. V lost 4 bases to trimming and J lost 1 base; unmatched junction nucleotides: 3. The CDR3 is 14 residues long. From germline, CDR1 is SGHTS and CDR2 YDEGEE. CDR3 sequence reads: CASSLGQAQETQYF. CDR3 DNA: TGTGCCAGCAGCCTGGGACAGGCCCAAGAGACCCAGTACTTC.

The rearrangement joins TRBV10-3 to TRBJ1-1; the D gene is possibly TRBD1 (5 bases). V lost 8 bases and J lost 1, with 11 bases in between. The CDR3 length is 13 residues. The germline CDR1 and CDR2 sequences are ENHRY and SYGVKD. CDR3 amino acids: CAIWSTGNTEAFF. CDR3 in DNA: TGTGCCATCTGGAGCACAGGGAACACTGAAGCTTTCTTT.

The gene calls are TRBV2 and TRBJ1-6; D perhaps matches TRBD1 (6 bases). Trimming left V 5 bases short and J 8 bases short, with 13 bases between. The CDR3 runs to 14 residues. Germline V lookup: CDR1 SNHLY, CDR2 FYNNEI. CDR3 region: CASSYRVLDSPLHF. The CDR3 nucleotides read TGTGCCAGCAGTTACAGGGTGTTAGATTCACCCCTCCACTTT.

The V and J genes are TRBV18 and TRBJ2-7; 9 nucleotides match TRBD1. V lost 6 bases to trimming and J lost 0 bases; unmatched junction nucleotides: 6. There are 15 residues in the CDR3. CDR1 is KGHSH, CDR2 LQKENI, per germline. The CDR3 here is CASSRDRGASYEQYF. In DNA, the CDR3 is TGTGCCAGCTCGCGCGACAGGGGGGCCTCCTACGAGCAGTACTTC.

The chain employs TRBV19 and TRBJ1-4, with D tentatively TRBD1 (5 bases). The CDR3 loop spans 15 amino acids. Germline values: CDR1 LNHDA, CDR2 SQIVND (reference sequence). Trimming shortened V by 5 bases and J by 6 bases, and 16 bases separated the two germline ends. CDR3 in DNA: TGTGCCAGTAGTCCCCGAGAGGGGAGGGATGAAAAACTGTTTTTT. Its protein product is CASSPREGRDEKLFF.

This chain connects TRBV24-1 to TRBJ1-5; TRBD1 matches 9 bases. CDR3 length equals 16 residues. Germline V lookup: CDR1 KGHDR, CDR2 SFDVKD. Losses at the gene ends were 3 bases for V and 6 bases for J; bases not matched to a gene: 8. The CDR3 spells CATSDAGTGIAQPQHF. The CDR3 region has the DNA TGTGCCACCAGTGATGCCGGGACAGGGATAGCTCAGCCCCAGCATTTT.

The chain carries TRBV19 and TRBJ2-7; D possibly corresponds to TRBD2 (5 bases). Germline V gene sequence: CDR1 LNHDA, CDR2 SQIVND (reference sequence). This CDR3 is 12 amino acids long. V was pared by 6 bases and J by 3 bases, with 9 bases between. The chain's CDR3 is CASSPGNYEQYF. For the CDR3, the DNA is TGTGCCAGTAGCCCCGGGAACTACGAGCAGTACTTC.

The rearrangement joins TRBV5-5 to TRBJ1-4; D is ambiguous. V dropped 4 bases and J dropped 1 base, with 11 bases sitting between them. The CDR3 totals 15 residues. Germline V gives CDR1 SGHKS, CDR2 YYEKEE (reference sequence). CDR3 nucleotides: TGTGCCAGCAGCCCTTTCCCGGGAACTAATGAAAAACTGTTTTTT. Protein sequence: CASSPFPGTNEKLFF.

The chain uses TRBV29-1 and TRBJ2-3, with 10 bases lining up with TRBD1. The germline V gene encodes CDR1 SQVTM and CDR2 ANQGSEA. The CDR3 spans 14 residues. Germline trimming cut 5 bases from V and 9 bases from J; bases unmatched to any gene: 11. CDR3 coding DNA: TGCAGCGTTACCTGGGACAGGGGCAGGGGGACGCAGTATTTT. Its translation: CSVTWDRGRGTQYF.

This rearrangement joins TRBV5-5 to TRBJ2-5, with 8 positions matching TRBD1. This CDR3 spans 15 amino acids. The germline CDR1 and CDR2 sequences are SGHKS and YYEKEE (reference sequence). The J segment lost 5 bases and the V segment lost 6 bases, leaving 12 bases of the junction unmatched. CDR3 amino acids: CASITGQGSLETQYF. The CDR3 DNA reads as TGTGCCAGCATTACCGGACAGGGTAGTTTGGAGACCCAGTACTTC.

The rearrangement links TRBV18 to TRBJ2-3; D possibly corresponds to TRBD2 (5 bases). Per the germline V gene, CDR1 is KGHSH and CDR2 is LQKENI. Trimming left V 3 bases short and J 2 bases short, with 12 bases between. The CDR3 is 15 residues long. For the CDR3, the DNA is TGTGCCAGCTCACCCCGGGATGGTTTCACAGATACGCAGTATTTT. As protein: CASSPRDGFTDTQYF.

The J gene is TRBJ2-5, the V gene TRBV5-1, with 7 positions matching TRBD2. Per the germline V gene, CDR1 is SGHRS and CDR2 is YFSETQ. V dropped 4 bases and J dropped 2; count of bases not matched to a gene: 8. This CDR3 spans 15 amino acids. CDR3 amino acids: CASSPRLAAQETQYF. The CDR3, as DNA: TGCGCCAGCAGCCCGAGACTAGCTGCTCAAGAGACCCAGTACTTC.

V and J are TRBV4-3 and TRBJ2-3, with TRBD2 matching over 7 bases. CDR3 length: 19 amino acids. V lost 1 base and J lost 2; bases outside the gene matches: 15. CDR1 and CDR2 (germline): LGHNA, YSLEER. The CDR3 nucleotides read TGCGCCAGCAGCCAAGGGCCCGGGACTACCGGGAGCCACACAGATACGCAGTATTTT. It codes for CASSQGPGTTGSHTDTQYF.

CDR3 residues: CASGLVLRAGGADEQFF. Written as DNA, the CDR3 is TGTGCTAGTGGTTTGGTACTTCGAGCGGGAGGGGCCGATGAGCAGTTCTTC. This rearrangement joins TRBV12-5 to TRBJ2-1, with 10 bases fitting TRBD2. The CDR3 sequence is 17 residues long. V was pared by 0 bases and J by 8 bases, with 10 bases of the junction left unmatched. Germline CDR1 and CDR2: LGHNT and FRNRAP.

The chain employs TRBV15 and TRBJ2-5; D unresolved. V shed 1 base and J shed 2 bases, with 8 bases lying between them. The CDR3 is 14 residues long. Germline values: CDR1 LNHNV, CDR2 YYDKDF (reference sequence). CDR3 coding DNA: TGTGCCACCAGCAGAGTGCGTAATCAAGAGACCCAGTACTTC. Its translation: CATSRVRNQETQYF.

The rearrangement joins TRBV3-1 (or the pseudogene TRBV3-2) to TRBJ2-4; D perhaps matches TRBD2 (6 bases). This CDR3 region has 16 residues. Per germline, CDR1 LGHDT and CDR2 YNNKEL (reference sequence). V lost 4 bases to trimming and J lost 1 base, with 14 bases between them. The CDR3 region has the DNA TGTGCCAGCAGCCGTCGGGGAGGTTTCGCCAAAAACATTCAGTACTTC. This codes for CASSRRGGFAKNIQYF.

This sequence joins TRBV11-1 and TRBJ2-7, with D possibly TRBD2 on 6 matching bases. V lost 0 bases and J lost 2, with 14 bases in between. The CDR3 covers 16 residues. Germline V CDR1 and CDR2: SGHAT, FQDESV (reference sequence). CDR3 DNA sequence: TGTGCCAGCAGCTTAGCGCGCGCTAGCGAGGCCTACGAGCAGTACTTC. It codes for CASSLARASEAYEQYF.

CDR3 bases: TGTGCCAGCAGTCCCTACTTAACAACTAATGAAAAACTGTTTTTT. Amino acid sequence: CASSPYLTTNEKLFF. The rearrangement links TRBV27 to TRBJ1-4; D unclear. The CDR3 loop spans 15 amino acids. Between the trimmed V and J ends, which lost 5 bases and 0 bases, there was a span of 10 bases. The germline V gene encodes CDR1 MNHEY and CDR2 SMNVEV (reference sequence).

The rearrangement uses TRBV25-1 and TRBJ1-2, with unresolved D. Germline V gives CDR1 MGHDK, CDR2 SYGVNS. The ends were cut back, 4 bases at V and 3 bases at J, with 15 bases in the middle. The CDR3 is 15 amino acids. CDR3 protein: CASSGREEWYYGYTF. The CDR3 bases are TGTGCCAGCAGTGGAAGGGAAGAATGGTACTATGGCTACACCTTC.

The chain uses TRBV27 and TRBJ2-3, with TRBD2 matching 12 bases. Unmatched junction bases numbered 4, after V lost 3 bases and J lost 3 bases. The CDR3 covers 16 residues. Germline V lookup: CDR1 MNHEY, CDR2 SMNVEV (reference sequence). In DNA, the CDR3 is TGTGCCAGCAGTTTGCCTAGCGGGGGGGCGACAGATACGCAGTATTTT. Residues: CASSLPSGGATDTQYF.

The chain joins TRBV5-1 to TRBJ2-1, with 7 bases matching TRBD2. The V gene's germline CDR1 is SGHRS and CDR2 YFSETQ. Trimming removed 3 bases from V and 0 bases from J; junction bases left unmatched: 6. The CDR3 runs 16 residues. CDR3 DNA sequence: TGCGCCAGCAGCTCGCTGGGGGGGAGCTCCTACAATGAGCAGTTCTTC. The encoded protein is CASSSLGGSSYNEQFF.

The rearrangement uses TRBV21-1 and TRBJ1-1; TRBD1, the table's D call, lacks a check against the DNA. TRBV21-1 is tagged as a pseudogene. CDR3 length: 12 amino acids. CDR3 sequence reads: CASQGGNTEAFF. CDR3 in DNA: TGTGCCAGCCAGGGTGGGAACACTGAAGCTTTCTTT.

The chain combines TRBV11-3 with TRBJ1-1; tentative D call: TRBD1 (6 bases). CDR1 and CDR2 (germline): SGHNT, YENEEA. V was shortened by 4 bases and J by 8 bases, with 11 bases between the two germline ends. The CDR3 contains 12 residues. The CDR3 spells CASSSSTGEAFF. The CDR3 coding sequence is TGTGCCAGCAGCTCCTCAACAGGGGAAGCTTTCTTT.

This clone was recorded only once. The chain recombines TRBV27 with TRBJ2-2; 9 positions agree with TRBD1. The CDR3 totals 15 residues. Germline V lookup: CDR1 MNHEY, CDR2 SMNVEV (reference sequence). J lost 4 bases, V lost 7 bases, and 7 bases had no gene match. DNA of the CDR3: TGTGCCAGCATAGGACAGGGGAGGGCCACCGGGGAGCTGTTTTTT. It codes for CASIGQGRATGELFF.

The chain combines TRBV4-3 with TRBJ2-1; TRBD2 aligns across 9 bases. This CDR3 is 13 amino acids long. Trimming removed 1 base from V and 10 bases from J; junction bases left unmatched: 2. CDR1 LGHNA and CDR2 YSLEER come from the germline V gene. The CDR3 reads CASSQVSGREQFF. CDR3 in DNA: TGCGCCAGCAGCCAAGTTAGCGGGAGAGAGCAGTTCTTC.

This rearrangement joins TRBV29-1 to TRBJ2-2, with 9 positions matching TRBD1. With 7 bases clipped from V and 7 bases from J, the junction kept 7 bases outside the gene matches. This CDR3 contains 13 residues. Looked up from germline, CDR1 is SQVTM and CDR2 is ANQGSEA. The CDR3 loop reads CSGGQGMSGELFF. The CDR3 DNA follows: TGCAGCGGGGGACAGGGAATGAGCGGGGAGCTGTTTTTT.

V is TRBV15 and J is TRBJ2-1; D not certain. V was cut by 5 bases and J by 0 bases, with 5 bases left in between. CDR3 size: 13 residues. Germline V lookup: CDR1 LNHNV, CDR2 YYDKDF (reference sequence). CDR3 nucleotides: TGTGCCACCAGCCTCCTCTCCTACAATGAGCAGTTCTTC. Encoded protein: CATSLLSYNEQFF.

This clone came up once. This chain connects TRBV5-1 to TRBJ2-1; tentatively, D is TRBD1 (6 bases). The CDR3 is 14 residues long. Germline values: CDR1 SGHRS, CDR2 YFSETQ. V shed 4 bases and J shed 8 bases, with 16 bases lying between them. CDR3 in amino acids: CASSRTGSQDEQFF. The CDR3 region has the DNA TGCGCCAGCAGCCGTACAGGGAGTCAGGATGAGCAGTTCTTC.